The rows below give T cell receptor beta chains drawn from one sample of a study of post-analysis software for immune sequencing data. Each CDR3 protein is one row after TCRdb ran MiXCR on the PCR reads. The table records 450,000 to 700,000 distinct CDR3 sequences, 44% of them present only once. Sequencing was performed on blood. These receptor sequences come from a girl aged 5 to 17 with multiple sclerosis. Both conserved end residues are part of each CDR3. A D gene is named only where the DNA matches it firmly. Not every row has a clone size; where given, it reads once, few, many or a size class.

cdr3_length	j_call	v_call	d_call	clone_size	cdr3_nt	cdr3_aa
15	TRBJ1-3	TRBV5-1	NA	NA	TGCGCCAGTACGCGGGACGGGAGCTCTGGAAACGCCATATATTTT	CASTRDGSSGNAIYF
16	TRBJ2-1	TRBV6-6	TRBD1	once	TGTGCCAGCAGTTACATCGGGACAGGGGTTTGGGGTGAGCAGTTCTTC	CASSYIGTGVWGEQFF
14	TRBJ2-1	TRBV7-6	TRBD2	few	TGTGCCAGCAGCCAGACTAGCGTTAACAATGAGCAGTTCTTC	CASSQTSVNNEQFF
14	TRBJ2-7	TRBV7-9	TRBD2	few	TGTGCCAGCAGCTGGATAGCGGGAGATGGTGAGCAGTACTTC	CASSWIAGDGEQYF
15	TRBJ2-5	TRBV3-1	NA	once	TGTGCCAGCAGCCAAAGCCGGTCTAAGAAAGAGACCCAGTACTTC	CASSQSRSKKETQYF
15	TRBJ2-5	TRBV18	NA	few	TGTGCCAGCTCACCAAGCCCAGCGTGGGAAGAGACCCAGTACTTC	CASSPSPAWEETQYF
15	TRBJ2-7	TRBV7-2	NA	NA	TGTGCCAGCAGCTTAGTTGGAGGGGGAACCTACGAGCAGTACTTC	CASSLVGGGTYEQYF
16	TRBJ2-3	TRBV4-1	TRBD2	NA	TGCGCCAGCAGCCAAGAAACTAGCGGGGTCTCCGATACGCAGTATTTT	CASSQETSGVSDTQYF
17	TRBJ2-4	TRBV3-1	NA	NA	TGTGCCAGCAGCCAAGCTGGGGTCCGGAGGACCAAAAACATTCAGTACTTC	CASSQAGVRRTKNIQYF
15	TRBJ1-2	TRBV12-3/TRBV12-4	TRBD1	NA	TGTGCCAGCAGGATCGTACAGGGGTCTCACTATGGCTACACCTTC	CASRIVQGSHYGYTF
14	TRBJ2-7	TRBV29-1	NA	NA	TGCAGCGTTGGGGGGGAGGCCTACTCCTACGAGCAGTACTTC	CSVGGEAYSYEQYF
14	TRBJ2-1	TRBV12-3/TRBV12-4	NA	NA	TGTGCCAGCAGTCTGGGGGGGCACTACAATGAGCAGTTCTTC	CASSLGGHYNEQFF
15	TRBJ2-1	TRBV12-3/TRBV12-4	TRBD2	NA	TGTGCCAGCAGTTTGTGGCTAGCGGGGGACAATGAGCAGTTCTTC	CASSLWLAGDNEQFF
12	TRBJ2-7	TRBV29-1	NA	NA	TGCAGCGCTGTGACAAGCGGCTACGAGCAGTACTTC	CSAVTSGYEQYF
13	TRBJ2-1	TRBV7-9	NA	NA	TGTGCCGGCAGCGCCTCTAGCTACAATGAGCAGTTCTTC	CAGSASSYNEQFF
15	TRBJ2-5	TRBV5-1	TRBD1	NA	TGCGCCAGCAGGCCTTCAGGGGGCGCCCAAGAGACCCAGTACTTC	CASRPSGGAQETQYF
13	TRBJ2-7	TRBV27	NA	NA	TGTGCCAGCAGTCCGCAATCAATCTACGAGCAGTACTTC	CASSPQSIYEQYF
16	TRBJ2-3	TRBV11-3	TRBD1	few	TGTGCCAGCAGCGCCTGGGACAGGGAGGAATCAGATACGCAGTATTTT	CASSAWDREESDTQYF
15	TRBJ2-7	TRBV6-5	TRBD1	few	TGTGCCAGCAGTAAATCCCTTGGACAGGGCTACGAGCAGTACTTC	CASSKSLGQGYEQYF
15	TRBJ2-3	TRBV12-3/TRBV12-4	TRBD1	NA	TGTGCCAGCATGTTAGAGACAGGGGGCATCGATACGCAGTATTTT	CASMLETGGIDTQYF
13	TRBJ1-5	TRBV3-1	NA	NA	TGTGCCAGCAGCCAAGAAGTCAATCAGCCCCAGCATTTT	CASSQEVNQPQHF
11	TRBJ2-5	TRBV2	NA	NA	TGTGCCAGCACACTAGCCGAGACCCAGTACTTC	CASTLAETQYF
13	TRBJ2-1	TRBV24-1	NA	NA	TGTGCCACCAGTGACCCTCCAGGGGGGAGTCGGTTCTTC	CATSDPPGGSRFF
14	TRBJ2-7	TRBV12-3/TRBV12-4	TRBD2	few	TGTGCCAGCAGTTGGCTAGCGGGCCCCTACGAGCAGTACTTC	CASSWLAGPYEQYF
13	TRBJ2-1	TRBV25-1	NA	many	TGTGCCAGTTCCGCGGGACTGAACAATGAGCAGTTCTTC	CASSAGLNNEQFF
15	TRBJ2-7	TRBV7-2	TRBD2	NA	TGTGCCAGCAGCCGGGGGGGGACTAGCGGATACGAGCAGTACTTC	CASSRGGTSGYEQYF
16	TRBJ2-1	TRBV10-3	TRBD2	NA	TGTGCCATCAGTGAGTCTAGCGGGGGGCTCTACAATGAGCAGTTCTTC	CAISESSGGLYNEQFF
15	TRBJ1-1	TRBV5-5	NA	few	TGTGCCAGCAGCTTGGAGCCGGGGAAGGGCACCGAAGCTTTCTTT	CASSLEPGKGTEAFF
14	TRBJ1-6	TRBV5-6	TRBD1	few	TGTGCCAGCAGCATAACAGGGGGTCAGTCACCCCTCCACTTT	CASSITGGQSPLHF
16	TRBJ1-5	TRBV12-3/TRBV12-4	NA	NA	TGTGCCAGCAGTTTAGGTCTTCCGCAGACCAATCAGCCCCAGCATTTT	CASSLGLPQTNQPQHF
15	TRBJ2-1	TRBV12-3/TRBV12-4	NA	few	TGTGCCAGCAGTTTAAATTACGGGCCTTCTAATGAGCAGTTCTTC	CASSLNYGPSNEQFF
14	TRBJ1-5	TRBV27	NA	few	TGTGCCAGCAGGGGAGGTGGGAGCAATCAGCCCCAGCATTTT	CASRGGGSNQPQHF
15	TRBJ2-7	TRBV7-2	TRBD1	NA	TGTGCCAGCAGCCCGGACAGGCTTTCATCCTACGAGCAGTACTTC	CASSPDRLSSYEQYF
13	TRBJ2-7	TRBV18	NA	once	TGTGCCAGCTCACCTGAGGCGGGTGCCGAGCAGTACTTC	CASSPEAGAEQYF
14	TRBJ1-5	TRBV15	NA	few	TGTGCCACCAGCGGTAGACAGAGCAATCAGCCCCAGCATTTT	CATSGRQSNQPQHF
14	TRBJ1-2	TRBV29-1	TRBD1	few	TGCAGCGTTGCGGACAGGGGGCTCAGCTATGGCTACACCTTC	CSVADRGLSYGYTF